The 18 T cell receptor beta chains below come from one sample, sequenced in a study of Graves' ophthalmopathy and Graves' hyperthyroidism. TCR beta CDR3 amplification used RNA transcripts. HTBI primers were employed in first-round RT-PCR, then a second-round multiplex PCR followed. MiXCR, run by TCRdb on the multiplex PCR reads, gives a single entry per CDR3 protein. The sample lists 150,000 to 200,000 distinct CDR3 sequences, less than 45% occurring once. Sequenced material: peripheral blood. These TCRs come from a middle-aged woman with Graves' ophthalmopathy.

The chain joins TRBV12-3 or TRBV12-4 to TRBJ1-1, with 7 nucleotides matching TRBD1. V lost 5 bases to trimming and J lost 9 bases; unmatched junction nucleotides: 3. The CDR3 spans 11 residues. CDR3 in DNA: TGTGCCAGCAGTATGGACAGGCAAGCTTTCTTT. This translates into CASSMDRQAFF.

Many counts were recorded for this clonotype. This chain joins TRBV28 and TRBJ1-2; weak D call: TRBD1 (6 bases). The CDR3 contains 13 residues. Germline CDR1 reads MDHEN; CDR2 reads SYDVKM. Trimming took off 6 bases at V and 3 bases at J, with 11 bases between the two ends. CDR3 sequence reads: CASSTRGHYGYTF. CDR3 nucleotides: TGTGCCAGCAGCACCAGGGGACACTATGGCTACACCTTC.

There are many counts of this clonotype. The chain couples TRBV12-3 or TRBV12-4 to TRBJ1-1; possible D gene TRBD1, 5 bases. The CDR3 has 15 residues. Between the trimmed V and J ends, which lost 2 bases and 6 bases, there was a span of 16 bases. The CDR3 is CASSLNDLGVSEAFF. As DNA, the CDR3 is TGTGCCAGCAGTTTAAACGACCTAGGGGTGTCTGAAGCTTTCTTT.

V is TRBV6-1 and J is TRBJ1-2; no definite D call. V lost 2 bases, J lost 2 bases, and 9 bases lay in between. CDR1 is MNHNS and CDR2 is SASEGT in the germline V gene. CDR3 size: 14 residues. The CDR3 DNA sequence: TGTGCCAGCAGTGAATGGCAATCCAACTATGGCTACACCTTC. It translates to CASSEWQSNYGYTF.

This clonotype was recorded at least ten times. The V and J genes are TRBV11-2 and TRBJ2-7, with D perhaps matching TRBD2 (5 bases). There are 17 residues in the CDR3. V was pared by 4 bases and J by 3 bases, with 22 bases between. CDR1 and CDR2 (germline): SGHAT, FQNNGV. CDR3 sequence: CASSYRRSSGFSYEQYF. In nucleotides, the CDR3 is TGTGCCAGCAGCTATAGACGGTCATCGGGGTTTAGCTACGAGCAGTACTTC.

This chain joins TRBV6-5 and TRBJ2-7; D ambiguous. Trimming stripped 0 bases from V and 3 bases from J, with 12 bases between. This CDR3 has 15 residues. The germline gives CDR1 MNHEY, CDR2 SVGAGI. The CDR3 reads CASSYSTAPHYEQYF. The DNA for the CDR3 is TGTGCCAGCAGTTACTCGACTGCCCCCCACTACGAGCAGTACTTC.

The V call is TRBV6-2 or TRBV6-3, the J call TRBJ2-7; TRBD2 aligns across 11 bases. The ends lost 4 bases at V and 1 base at J; junction bases unmatched: 6. This CDR3 comprises 16 residues. The germline V gene encodes CDR1 MNHEY and CDR2 SVGEGT. The CDR3 DNA is TGTGCCAGCAGTTCCCGGGGACTAGCGGTTTCCTACGAGCAGTACTTC. Translation gives CASSSRGLAVSYEQYF.

This clonotype was recorded at least ten times. CDR3 sequence: CASSLADGVYEQYF. In DNA form, the CDR3 reads TGTGCCAGCAGCTTAGCGGACGGAGTCTACGAGCAGTACTTC. The V gene is TRBV7-2, the J gene TRBJ2-7; D is uncertain. In germline, CDR1 is SGHTA, CDR2 FQGNSA. Trimming left V 0 bases short and J 3 bases short, with 9 bases between. This CDR3 contains 14 residues.

This clonotype has only a few counts. V and J are TRBV6-2 or TRBV6-3 and TRBJ2-2, with no clear D. In germline, CDR1 is MNHEY, CDR2 SVGEGT. With 6 bases removed from V and 0 bases from J, the gap between germline ends came to 11 bases. The CDR3 totals 15 residues. The chain's CDR3 is CASSHFTANTGELFF. The CDR3, as DNA: TGTGCCAGCAGCCACTTCACAGCGAACACCGGGGAGCTGTTTTTT.

The rearrangement uses TRBV28 and TRBJ2-5, with a possible D match to TRBD1 (5 bases). CDR1 is MDHEN and CDR2 is SYDVKM in the germline V gene. Trimming removed 3 bases from V and 5 bases from J, with 13 bases in between. The CDR3 runs 14 residues. The CDR3 protein is CASSFSQGRETQYF. For the CDR3, the DNA is TGTGCCAGCAGTTTTTCCCAGGGTCGGGAGACCCAGTACTTC.

This clonotype was counted ten times or more. The chain couples TRBV12-3 or TRBV12-4 to TRBJ1-1; D may be TRBD1 (5 bases). The length of the CDR3 is 14 residues. V dropped 4 bases and J dropped 1 base, with 10 bases sitting between them. CDR3 DNA sequence: TGTGCCAGCAGTTCCAGGACATGGAACACTGAAGCTTTCTTT. Its protein product is CASSSRTWNTEAFF.

In its sample, this clonotype was seen many times. CDR3 in DNA: TGTGCCAGCAGCTTAGCGGCTATCCAAGAGACCCAGTACTTC. This encodes CASSLAAIQETQYF. This rearrangement joins TRBV11-1 to TRBJ2-5; D ambiguous. Per germline, CDR1 SGHAT and CDR2 FQDESV (reference sequence). With 0 bases removed from V and 1 base from J, the gap between germline ends came to 6 bases. The CDR3 sequence is 14 residues long.

This clonotype was counted only a few times. The chain employs TRBV24-1 and TRBJ2-5, with D perhaps TRBD1 (6 bases). Germline V gives CDR1 KGHDR, CDR2 SFDVKD. Trimming shortened V by 3 bases and J by 3 bases, and 13 bases separated the two germline ends. CDR3 length equals 15 residues. CDR3 bases: TGTGCCACCAGTGATCCGGGACAAATAGAAGAGACCCAGTACTTC. This sequence encodes CATSDPGQIEETQYF.

The rearrangement joins TRBV27 to TRBJ1-1; the D gene is possibly TRBD1 (5 bases). Germline V lookup: CDR1 MNHEY, CDR2 SMNVEV (reference sequence). The CDR3 sequence is 14 residues long. V was clipped by 2 bases and J by 6 bases, with 13 bases between them. The chain's CDR3 is CASSLREGRSEAFF. The CDR3 DNA reads TGTGCCAGCAGTTTACGAGAGGGACGCTCTGAAGCTTTCTTT.

This clonotype appeared many times. The CDR3 is CASSVGTGGGYEQYF. The CDR3 bases are TGTGCCAGCAGCGTAGGGACAGGGGGCGGCTACGAGCAGTACTTC. The chain links TRBV9 to TRBJ2-7; TRBD1 matches at 11 bases. Trimming took 0 bases from V and 3 from J; bases not matched to a gene: 2. Germline lookup yields CDR1 SGDLS and CDR2 YYNGEE. The CDR3 is 15 amino acids.

This clonotype was observed at least ten times. The chain joins TRBV19 to TRBJ2-7, with D hard to call. This CDR3 is built from 13 residues. Trimming pared 3 bases from V and 2 bases from J, leaving 8 bases between. Germline CDR1 and CDR2: LNHDA and SQIVND (reference sequence). CDR3 protein: CASSMAAAYEQYF. The CDR3 DNA follows: TGTGCCAGTAGTATGGCGGCGGCCTACGAGCAGTACTTC.

The chain joins TRBV6-1 to TRBJ2-5; D uncertain. Trimming shortened V by 5 bases and J by 3 bases, and 7 bases separated the two germline ends. CDR1 MNHNS and CDR2 SASEGT come from the germline V gene. The CDR3 runs to 12 residues. Written as DNA, the CDR3 is TGTGCCAGCAGTAGCAGGAAAGAGACCCAGTACTTC. This gives the protein CASSSRKETQYF.

This clonotype was observed at least ten times. This chain links TRBV28 with TRBJ1-2; D gene uncertain. The length of the CDR3 is 13 residues. Germline lookup yields CDR1 MDHEN and CDR2 SYDVKM. Trimming stripped 5 bases from V and 5 bases from J, with 12 bases between. CDR3 sequence reads: CASSLTEGYGYTF. The CDR3 nucleotides read TGTGCCAGCAGTCTGACGGAGGGTTATGGCTACACCTTC.